The T cell receptor (beta chain) under discussion was sequenced for a study of T-cell reconstitution after alpha-beta-depleted transplantation in children. Library preparation (for TCRbeta) was performed with unique molecular identifiers. TCRdb itself ran the PCR reads through MiXCR, one entry per CDR3 protein. Of roughly 590,000 distinct CDR3 sequences in the sample, over 15% were seen once. This clonotype was recorded at least ten times. Germline loops: CDR1 DFQATT, CDR2 SNEGSKA (reference sequence). V lost 4 bases to trimming and J lost 4 bases, with 11 bases between them. This CDR3 is built from 13 residues.

V gene TRBV20-1 combines with J gene TRBJ2-1; possibly TRBD1 for D (6 bases). Sequencing used PBMCs from the stem cell graft donor, obtained from the stem cell graft. The sequence derives from a human donor who donated a stem cell graft to a child with acute myeloid leukemia. CDR3 DNA: TGCAGTGCTACACAGGGCCGATACAATGAGCAGTTCTTC. This sequence encodes CSATQGRYNEQFF.